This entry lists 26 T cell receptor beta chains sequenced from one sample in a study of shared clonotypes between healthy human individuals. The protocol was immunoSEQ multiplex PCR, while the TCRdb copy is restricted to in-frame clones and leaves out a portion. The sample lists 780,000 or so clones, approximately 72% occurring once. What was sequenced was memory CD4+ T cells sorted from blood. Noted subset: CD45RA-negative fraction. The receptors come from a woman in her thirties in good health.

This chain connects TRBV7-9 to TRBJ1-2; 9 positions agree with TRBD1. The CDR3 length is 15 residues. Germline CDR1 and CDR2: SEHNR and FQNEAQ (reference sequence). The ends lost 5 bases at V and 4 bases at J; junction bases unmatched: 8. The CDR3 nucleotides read TGTGCCAGCAGCCCGCACAGGGGGCCCATCTATGGCTACACCTTC. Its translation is CASSPHRGPIYGYTF.

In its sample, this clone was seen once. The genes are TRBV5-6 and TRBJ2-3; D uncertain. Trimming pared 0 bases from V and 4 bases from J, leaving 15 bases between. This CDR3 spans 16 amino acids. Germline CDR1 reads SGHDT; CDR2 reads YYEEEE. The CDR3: CASSLGSLRQADTQYF. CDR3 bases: TGTGCCAGCAGCTTGGGATCTCTGCGGCAGGCAGATACGCAGTATTTT.

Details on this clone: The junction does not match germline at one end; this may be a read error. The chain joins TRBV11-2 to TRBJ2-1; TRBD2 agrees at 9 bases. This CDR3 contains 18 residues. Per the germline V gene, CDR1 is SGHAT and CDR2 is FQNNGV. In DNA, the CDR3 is TGTGCCGGCAGCTTATCACTTCGGGCTAGCGGGGTCCACAATGAGCAGTTCTTC. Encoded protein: CAGSLSLRASGVHNEQFF.

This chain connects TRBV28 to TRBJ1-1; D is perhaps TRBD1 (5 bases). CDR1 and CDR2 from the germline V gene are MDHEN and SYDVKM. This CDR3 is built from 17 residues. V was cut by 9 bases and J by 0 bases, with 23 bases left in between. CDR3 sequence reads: CASLQFRAGRLNTEAFF. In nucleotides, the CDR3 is TGTGCCAGTCTGCAGTTTAGGGCAGGGCGGTTGAACACTGAAGCTTTCTTT.

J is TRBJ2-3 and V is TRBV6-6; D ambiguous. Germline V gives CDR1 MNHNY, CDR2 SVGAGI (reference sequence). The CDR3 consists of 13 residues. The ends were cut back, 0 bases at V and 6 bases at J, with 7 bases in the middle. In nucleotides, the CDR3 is TGTGCCAGCAGTTACTCGAGGTTGGATACGCAGTATTTT. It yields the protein CASSYSRLDTQYF.

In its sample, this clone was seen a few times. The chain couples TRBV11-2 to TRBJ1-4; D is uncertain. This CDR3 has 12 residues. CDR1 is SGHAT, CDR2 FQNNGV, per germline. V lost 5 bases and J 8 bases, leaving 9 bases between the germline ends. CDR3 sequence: CASSRMREKLFF. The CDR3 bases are TGTGCCAGCAGCCGCATGAGAGAAAAACTGTTTTTT.

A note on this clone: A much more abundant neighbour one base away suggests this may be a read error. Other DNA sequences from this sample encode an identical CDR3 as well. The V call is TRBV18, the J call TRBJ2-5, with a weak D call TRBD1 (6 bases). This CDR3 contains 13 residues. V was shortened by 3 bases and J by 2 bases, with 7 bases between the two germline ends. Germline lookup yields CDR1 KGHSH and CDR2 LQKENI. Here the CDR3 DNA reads TGTGCCAGCTCACCCGGACAGCAAGAGACCCAGTACTTC. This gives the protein CASSPGQQETQYF.

CDR3 bases: TGTGCCATCAGTGAGTCCGAGACAGGGGTCTTACCAAATCAGCCCCAGCATTTT. As protein: CAISESETGVLPNQPQHF. The chain joins TRBV10-3 to TRBJ1-5; 8 nucleotides line up with TRBD1. The CDR3 extends over 18 amino acids. The junction had 11 bases not matched to a gene; V was cut back by 0 bases and J by 4 bases. Germline CDR1 reads ENHRY; CDR2 reads SYGVKD.

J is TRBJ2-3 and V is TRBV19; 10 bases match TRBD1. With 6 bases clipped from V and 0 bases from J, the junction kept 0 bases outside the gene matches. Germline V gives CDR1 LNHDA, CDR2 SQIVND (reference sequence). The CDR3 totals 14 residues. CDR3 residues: CASRDRGSTDTQYF. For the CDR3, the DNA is TGTGCCAGTAGGGACAGGGGGAGCACAGATACGCAGTATTTT.

In nucleotides, the CDR3 is TGTGCCAGCAGCGGCTGGCCCGGGGGAGATCGGACAGATACGCAGTATTTT. It yields the protein CASSGWPGGDRTDTQYF. The chain joins TRBV9 to TRBJ2-3, with a tentative D call TRBD2 (6 bases). This CDR3 has 17 amino acids. V lost 3 bases to trimming and J lost 3 bases, with 20 bases between them. CDR1 SGDLS and CDR2 YYNGEE come from the germline V gene.

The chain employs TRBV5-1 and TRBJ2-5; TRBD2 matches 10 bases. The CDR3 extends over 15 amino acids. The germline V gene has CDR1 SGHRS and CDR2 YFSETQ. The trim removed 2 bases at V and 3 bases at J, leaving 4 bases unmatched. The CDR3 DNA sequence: TGCGCCAGCAGCTTTTCTAGCGGGGGAAAAGAGACCCAGTACTTC. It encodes CASSFSSGGKETQYF.

The CDR3 bases are TGTGCCAGCAGAACCGCGACAGGGGAGAGGGTCTACGAGCAGTACTTC. It encodes CASRTATGERVYEQYF. The chain joins TRBV7-9 to TRBJ2-7, with 8 bases aligning to TRBD1. Looked up from germline, CDR1 is SEHNR and CDR2 is FQNEAQ (reference sequence). V lost 6 bases and J lost 3; bases outside the gene matches: 13. The CDR3 extends over 16 amino acids. The whole variable domain, remainder taken from reference TRBV7-9 and TRBJ2-7, is DTGVSQNPRHKITKRGQNVTFRCDPISEHNRLYWYRQTLGQGPEFLTYFQNEAQLEKSRLLSDRFSAERPKGSFSTLEIQRTEQGDSAMYLCASRTATGERVYEQYFGPGTRLTVT.

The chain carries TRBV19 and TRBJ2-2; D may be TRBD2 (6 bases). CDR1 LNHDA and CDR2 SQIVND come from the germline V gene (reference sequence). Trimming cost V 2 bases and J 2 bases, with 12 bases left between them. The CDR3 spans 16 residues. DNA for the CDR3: TGTGCCAGTAGTATACGGCGGGGACCCAACACCGGGGAGCTGTTTTTT. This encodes CASSIRRGPNTGELFF. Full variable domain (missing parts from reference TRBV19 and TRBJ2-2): DGGITQSPKYLFRKEGQNVTLSCEQNLNHDAMYWYRQDPGQGLRLIYYSQIVNDFQKGDIAEGYSVSREKKESFPLTVTSAQKNPTAFYLCASSIRRGPNTGELFFGEGSRLTVL.

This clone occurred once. CDR3 DNA: TGCGCCAGCAGCTCCGGGACAGGTCGTGAAAAACTGTTTTTT. Residues: CASSSGTGREKLFF. The rearrangement uses TRBV5-1 and TRBJ1-4, with 8 bases lining up with TRBD1. Per germline, CDR1 SGHRS and CDR2 YFSETQ. This CDR3 has 14 residues. V shed 3 bases, J shed 7 bases, and the junction held 5 bases outside the gene matches.

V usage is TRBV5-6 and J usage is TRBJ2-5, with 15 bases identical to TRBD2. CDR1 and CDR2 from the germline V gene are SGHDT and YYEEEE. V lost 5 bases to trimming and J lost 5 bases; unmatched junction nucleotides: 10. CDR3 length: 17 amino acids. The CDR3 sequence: CASRRTSGRGGRETQYF. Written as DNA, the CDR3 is TGTGCCAGCAGGCGGACTAGCGGGAGGGGCGGTAGGGAGACCCAGTACTTC.

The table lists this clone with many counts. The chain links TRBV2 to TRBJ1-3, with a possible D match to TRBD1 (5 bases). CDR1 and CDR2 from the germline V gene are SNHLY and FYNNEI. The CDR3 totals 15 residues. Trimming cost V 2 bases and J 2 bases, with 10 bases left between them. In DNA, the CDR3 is TGTGCCAGCAGTGAAATGGGGGGAGCTGGAAACACCATATATTTT. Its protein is CASSEMGGAGNTIYF.

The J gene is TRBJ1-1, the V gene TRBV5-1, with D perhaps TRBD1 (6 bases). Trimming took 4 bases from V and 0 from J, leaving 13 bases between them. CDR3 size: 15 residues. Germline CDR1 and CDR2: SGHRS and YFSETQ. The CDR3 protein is CASSRGGLMNTEAFF. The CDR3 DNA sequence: TGCGCCAGCAGCAGGGGGGGACTGATGAACACTGAAGCTTTCTTT.

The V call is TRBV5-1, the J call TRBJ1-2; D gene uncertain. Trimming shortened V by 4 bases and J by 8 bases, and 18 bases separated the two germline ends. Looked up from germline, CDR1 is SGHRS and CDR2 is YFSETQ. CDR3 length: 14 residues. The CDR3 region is CASSHNGGGVGYTF. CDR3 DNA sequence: TGCGCCAGCAGCCATAACGGCGGTGGAGTGGGCTACACCTTC.

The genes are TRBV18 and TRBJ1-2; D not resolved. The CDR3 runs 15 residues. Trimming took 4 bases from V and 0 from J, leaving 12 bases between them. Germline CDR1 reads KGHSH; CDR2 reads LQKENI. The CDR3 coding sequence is TGTGCCAGCTCACGCTCCGGGGTAACTAACTATGGCTACACCTTC. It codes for CASSRSGVTNYGYTF.

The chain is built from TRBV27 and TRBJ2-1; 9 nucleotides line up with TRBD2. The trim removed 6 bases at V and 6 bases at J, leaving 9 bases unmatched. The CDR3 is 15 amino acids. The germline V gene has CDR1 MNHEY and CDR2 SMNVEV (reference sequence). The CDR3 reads CASRVSGTSPNEQFF. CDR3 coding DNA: TGTGCCAGCAGGGTTTCCGGGACTAGCCCCAATGAGCAGTTCTTC.

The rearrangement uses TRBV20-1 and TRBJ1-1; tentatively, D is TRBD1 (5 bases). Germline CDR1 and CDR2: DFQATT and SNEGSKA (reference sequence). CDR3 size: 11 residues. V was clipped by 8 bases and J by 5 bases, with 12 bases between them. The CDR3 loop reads CSTPGRTEAFF. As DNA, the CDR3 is TGCAGTACCCCAGGGCGTACTGAAGCTTTCTTT.

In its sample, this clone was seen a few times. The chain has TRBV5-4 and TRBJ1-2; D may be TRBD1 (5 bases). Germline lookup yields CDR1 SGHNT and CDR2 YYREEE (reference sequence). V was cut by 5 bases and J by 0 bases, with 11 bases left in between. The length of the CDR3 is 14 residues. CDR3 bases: TGTGCCAGCAGAGCCCAGGGTACTAACTATGGCTACACCTTC. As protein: CASRAQGTNYGYTF.

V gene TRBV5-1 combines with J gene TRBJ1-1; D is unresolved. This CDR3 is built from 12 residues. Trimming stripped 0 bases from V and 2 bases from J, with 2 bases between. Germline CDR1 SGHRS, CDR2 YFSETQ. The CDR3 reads CASSLDNTEAFF. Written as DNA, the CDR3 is TGCGCCAGCAGCTTGGACAACACTGAAGCTTTCTTT.

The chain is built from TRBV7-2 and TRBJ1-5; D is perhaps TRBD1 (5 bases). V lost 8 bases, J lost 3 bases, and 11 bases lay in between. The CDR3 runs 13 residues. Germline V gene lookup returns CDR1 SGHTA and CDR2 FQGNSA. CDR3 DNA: TGTGCCAGCGGGGGACCTTTCAATCAGCCCCAGCATTTT. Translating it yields CASGGPFNQPQHF.

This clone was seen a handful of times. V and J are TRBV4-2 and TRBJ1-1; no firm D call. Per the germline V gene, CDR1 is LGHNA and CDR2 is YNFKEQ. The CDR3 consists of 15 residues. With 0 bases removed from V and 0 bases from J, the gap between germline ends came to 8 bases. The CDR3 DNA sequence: TGTGCCAGCAGCCAAGACTCTTACCTGAACACTGAAGCTTTCTTT. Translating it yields CASSQDSYLNTEAFF.

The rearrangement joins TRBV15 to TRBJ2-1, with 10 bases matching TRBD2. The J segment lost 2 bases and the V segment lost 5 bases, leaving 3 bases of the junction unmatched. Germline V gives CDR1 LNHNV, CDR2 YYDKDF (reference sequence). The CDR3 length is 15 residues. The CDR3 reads CATSRTSGPYNEQFF. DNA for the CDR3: TGTGCCACCAGCCGGACTAGCGGTCCCTACAATGAGCAGTTCTTC.